Following are 5 T cell receptor beta chains from one sample sequenced in a study of radiation and T cells in renal cell carcinoma. Indicated time point: blood 4 weeks post-SBRT, at nephrectomy. The treatment: 15 Gy SBRT to primary tumor, nephrectomy 4 weeks later. Sequencing used immunoSEQ multiplex PCR; TCRdb keeps in-frame clones, though not all of them. There are just over 95,000 clones in the sample; approximately 80% occur only once, and about 7.2% lies in the top ten. The sequenced sample was blood, obtained from a patient whose treatment included radiotherapy and nephrectomy. These receptors were obtained from a man aged 55 to 69 with renal cell carcinoma.

This chain connects TRBV15 to TRBJ2-1, with D maybe TRBD1 (6 bases). Germline values: CDR1 LNHNV, CDR2 YYDKDF (reference sequence). Trimming took 5 bases from V and 7 from J, leaving 12 bases between them. CDR3 length: 13 residues. As DNA, the CDR3 is TGTGCCACCAGCCACAGGGCCCAGAATGAGCAGTTCTTC. Amino acid sequence: CATSHRAQNEQFF.

V usage is TRBV6-1 and J usage is TRBJ2-1; D gene uncertain. The CDR3 covers 12 residues. Per germline, CDR1 MNHNS and CDR2 SASEGT. Trimming left V 1 base short and J 6 bases short, with 4 bases between. The CDR3 nucleotides are TGTGCCAGCAGTGAAGGGTTCAATGAGCAGTTCTTC. This encodes CASSEGFNEQFF.

J is TRBJ2-3 and V is TRBV6-6; D ambiguous. There are 13 residues in the CDR3. The ends were cut back, 6 bases at V and 4 bases at J, with 11 bases in the middle. Per germline, CDR1 MNHNY and CDR2 SVGAGI (reference sequence). CDR3 loop: CASSQAPADTQYF. CDR3 DNA: TGTGCCAGCAGCCAAGCCCCGGCAGATACGCAGTATTTT.

This clone was observed a few times. The chain uses TRBV5-5 and TRBJ2-2; 12 bases align to TRBD1. The CDR3 is made up of 16 amino acids. The ends lost 1 base at V and 5 bases at J; junction bases unmatched: 3. Germline V gene lookup returns CDR1 SGHKS and CDR2 YYEKEE (reference sequence). CDR3 amino acids: CASSLRDRGQTGELFF. The CDR3 DNA reads as TGTGCCAGCAGCTTGAGGGACAGGGGGCAAACCGGGGAGCTGTTTTTT.

The V gene is TRBV7-2, the J gene TRBJ1-1; unclear D gene. The CDR3 runs 12 residues. Germline V CDR1 and CDR2: SGHTA, FQGNSA. Between the trimmed V and J ends, which lost 3 bases and 9 bases, there was a span of 11 bases. The CDR3 spells CASSFEQTKAFF. In DNA form, the CDR3 reads TGTGCCAGCAGCTTCGAACAGACTAAAGCTTTCTTT.